The 24 T cell receptor beta chains listed next were all sequenced from one sample in a study of cytomegalovirus exposure and HLA in healthy donors. Vbeta (60) and Jbeta (13) primers were used in the PCR. Data came from immunoSEQ multiplex PCR; TCRdb stores just in-frame clones and leaves some out. Here the sample spans roughly 100,000 clones, about 75% being singletons. Sequenced material: PBMCs. Receptors were obtained from a man in his sixties in good health and CMV-seropositive.

CDR3 residues: CAISETTQGAYEQYF. The CDR3, as DNA: TGTGCCATCAGTGAGACGACCCAGGGGGCCTACGAGCAGTACTTC. V is TRBV10-3 and J is TRBJ2-7; 7 nucleotides line up with TRBD1. The germline CDR1 and CDR2 sequences are ENHRY and SYGVKD. The V and J ends lost 2 bases and 2 bases, in that order; junction bases with no gene match: 6. CDR3 size: 15 residues.

The J gene is TRBJ2-2, the V gene TRBV27, with D possibly matching TRBD1 (5 bases). This CDR3 is built from 14 residues. Germline CDR1 MNHEY, CDR2 SMNVEV (reference sequence). Trimming removed 4 bases from V and 4 bases from J, with 10 bases in between. The CDR3 region is CASSSGQLTGELFF. As DNA, the CDR3 is TGTGCCAGCAGTTCAGGGCAGCTCACCGGGGAGCTGTTTTTT.

V is TRBV2 and J is TRBJ2-7; 12 nucleotides agree with TRBD1. The CDR3 spans 14 residues. The germline CDR1 and CDR2 sequences are SNHLY and FYNNEI. The V and J ends lost 7 bases and 5 bases, in that order; junction bases with no gene match: 6. The CDR3: CASKGQGATDEQYF. The CDR3 DNA is TGTGCCAGCAAGGGACAGGGGGCGACGGACGAGCAGTACTTC.

The V and J genes are TRBV18 and TRBJ1-5; 8 bases map to TRBD1. The V and J ends lost 3 bases and 6 bases, in that order; junction bases with no gene match: 4. The CDR3 is 14 residues long. Germline assignment: CDR1 KGHSH and CDR2 LQKENI. CDR3: CASSPNRGVQPQHF. CDR3 coding DNA: TGTGCCAGCTCACCGAACAGGGGGGTTCAGCCCCAGCATTTT.

J is TRBJ2-7 and V is TRBV19; 7 bases align to TRBD2. Germline V lookup: CDR1 LNHDA, CDR2 SQIVND (reference sequence). With V trimmed by 3 bases and J by 6 bases, 5 bases remained unmatched. The CDR3 extends over 13 amino acids. The CDR3 DNA is TGTGCCAGTAGTATGAGGGAGGGAGGCGAGCAGTACTTC. Its translation is CASSMREGGEQYF. Variable domain in full (rest from reference TRBV19 and TRBJ2-7): DGGITQSPKYLFRKEGQNVTLSCEQNLNHDAMYWYRQDPGQGLRLIYYSQIVNDFQKGDIAEGYSVSREKKESFPLTVTSAQKNPTAFYLCASSMREGGEQYFGPGTRLTVT.

The chain has TRBV19 and TRBJ1-5; 8 bases agree with TRBD1. CDR3 size: 18 residues. Germline V gene data show CDR1 as LNHDA and CDR2 as SQIVND (reference sequence). The ends lost 9 bases at V and 1 base at J; junction bases unmatched: 17. In DNA form, the CDR3 reads TGTGCCAGCGCTGACAGGGGCGACGGTATAGGAAGCAATCAGCCCCAGCATTTT. Translated: CASADRGDGIGSNQPQHF.

The CDR3 loop is CASSESPGSREGYTF. CDR3 nucleotide sequence: TGCGCCAGCAGTGAGAGCCCCGGTTCGCGGGAAGGCTACACCTTC. The chain recombines TRBV10-1 with TRBJ1-2, with D unresolved. V was clipped by 2 bases and J by 8 bases, with 18 bases between them. Germline loops: CDR1 WNHNN, CDR2 SYGVQD (reference sequence). The CDR3 totals 15 residues.

This clone turned up a few times. The CDR3 spells CASSPRVDRAVGELFF. CDR3 nucleotides: TGTGCCAGCAGCCCCCGGGTGGACAGGGCTGTCGGGGAGCTGTTTTTT. This chain uses TRBV7-3 with TRBJ2-2; TRBD1 matches 8 bases. Trimming at V came to 5 bases and at J to 7 bases, leaving 12 bases not matched to a gene. This CDR3 is 16 amino acids long. Germline V gene lookup returns CDR1 SGHTA and CDR2 FQGTGA.

This chain joins TRBV2 and TRBJ2-5, with 13 nucleotides matching TRBD2. The CDR3 is 15 residues long. Trimming cost V 5 bases and J 4 bases; bases outside gene matches: 4. Germline V gene data show CDR1 as SNHLY and CDR2 as FYNNEI. The CDR3 protein is CASSRTSGGRETQYF. For the CDR3, the DNA is TGTGCCAGCAGTCGGACTAGCGGGGGACGAGAGACCCAGTACTTC.

V usage is TRBV5-6 and J usage is TRBJ1-3; D call uncertain. This CDR3 is built from 11 residues. Germline-derived CDR1 and CDR2 are SGHDT and YYEEEE. The germline V and J ends were trimmed by 1 base and 6 bases, with 2 bases remaining between them. For the CDR3, the DNA is TGTGCCAGCAGCTTGCTAAACACCATATATTTT. As protein: CASSLLNTIYF.

The genes are TRBV2 and TRBJ1-6, with D possibly being TRBD1 (5 bases). V shed 4 bases and J shed 10 bases, with 17 bases lying between them. In germline, CDR1 is SNHLY, CDR2 FYNNEI. The CDR3 length is 15 residues. As DNA, the CDR3 is TGTGCCAGCAGTGGACCCGGGGGTGGGGGATCACCCCTCCACTTT. Protein: CASSGPGGGGSPLHF.

This chain uses TRBV19 with TRBJ2-5; maybe TRBD1 (6 bases). V was pared by 5 bases and J by 2 bases, with 18 bases between. The CDR3 contains 16 residues. The germline V gene has CDR1 LNHDA and CDR2 SQIVND (reference sequence). The CDR3 coding sequence is TGTGCCAGTAGTCGGATTACAGGGCAGCGGCAAGAGACCCAGTACTTC. Translation gives CASSRITGQRQETQYF.

This clone appeared a single time. The V and J genes are TRBV7-9 and TRBJ1-1; D is unclear. Germline CDR1 SEHNR, CDR2 FQNEAQ (reference sequence). CDR3 length equals 13 residues. Deletions cut 3 bases from V and 6 bases from J, with 11 bases between. CDR3 in amino acids: CASSLGRWAEAFF. CDR3 nucleotide sequence: TGTGCCAGCAGCTTGGGCAGGTGGGCTGAAGCTTTCTTT.

This clone appeared once. The chain recombines TRBV6-1 with TRBJ1-2; perhaps TRBD1 as D (6 bases). CDR1 is MNHNS and CDR2 is SASEGT in the germline V gene. V was cut by 6 bases and J by 5 bases, with 16 bases left in between. There are 14 residues in the CDR3. This CDR3 reads CASSQGTSLYGYTF. The DNA of the CDR3 is TGTGCCAGCAGCCAGGGGACAAGTCTGTATGGCTACACCTTC.

The genes are TRBV5-1 and TRBJ2-3; D is unresolved. The germline V gene encodes CDR1 SGHRS and CDR2 YFSETQ. The V and J ends lost 0 bases and 4 bases respectively, with 9 bases between them. This CDR3 region has 14 residues. CDR3 amino acids: CASSLERLADTQYF. Written as DNA, the CDR3 is TGCGCCAGCAGCTTGGAGCGACTGGCAGATACGCAGTATTTT.

The chain employs TRBV2 and TRBJ1-4, with a weak D call TRBD1 (5 bases). Germline lookup yields CDR1 SNHLY and CDR2 FYNNEI. CDR3 size: 14 residues. The germline V and J ends were trimmed by 8 bases and 5 bases, with 15 bases remaining between them. Written as DNA, the CDR3 is TGTGCCAGCGGGGCGAGAACGACCAATGAAAAACTGTTTTTT. Translation: CASGARTTNEKLFF.

The genes are TRBV28 and TRBJ2-5; weak D call: TRBD1 (6 bases). The CDR3 runs 16 residues. Trimming took off 2 bases at V and 2 bases at J, with 15 bases between the two ends. Germline V gene sequence: CDR1 MDHEN, CDR2 SYDVKM. Written as DNA, the CDR3 is TGTGCCAGCAGTTTAGGTAGGGGGTCGAGACAAGAGACCCAGTACTTC. It specifies CASSLGRGSRQETQYF.

This clone has a single count. This rearrangement joins TRBV27 to TRBJ2-1, with D possibly being TRBD1 (6 bases). V lost 3 bases and J lost 8, with 8 bases in between. The CDR3 covers 12 residues. CDR1 and CDR2 (germline): MNHEY, SMNVEV (reference sequence). The CDR3 DNA follows: TGTGCCAGCAGTTTGTACAGGGATGAGCAGTTCTTC. The encoded protein is CASSLYRDEQFF.

The chain links TRBV9 to TRBJ2-5; 10 bases agree with TRBD2. The germline V gene encodes CDR1 SGDLS and CDR2 YYNGEE. This CDR3 region has 17 residues. Trimming at V came to 5 bases and at J to 1 base, leaving 11 bases not matched to a gene. CDR3 DNA: TGTGCCAGCAGTCGGACTAGCGGCCCTTCCACCCAAGAGACCCAGTACTTC. Encoded protein: CASSRTSGPSTQETQYF.

CDR3 in amino acids: CARSPSVQPQHF. For the CDR3, the DNA is TGTGCCAGAAGCCCTTCTGTCCAGCCCCAGCATTTT. This chain joins TRBV5-3 and TRBJ1-5; D is ambiguous. TRBV5-3 is given ORF status, its function remaining uncertain. V lost 4 bases, J lost 7 bases, and 9 bases lay in between. The CDR3 contains 12 residues.

The genes are TRBV5-5 and TRBJ2-3, with 11 positions matching TRBD2. V shed 6 bases and J 8 bases; nucleotides not matched to a gene: 5. This CDR3 is built from 13 residues. CDR1 is SGHKS, CDR2 YYEKEE, per germline (reference sequence). CDR3: CASNSGGGGTQYF. The CDR3 bases are TGTGCCAGCAATAGCGGGGGGGGTGGTACGCAGTATTTT.

This clone showed up just a few times. The CDR3 is CASSSLRGTGDEQYF. The CDR3, as DNA: TGTGCCAGCAGCTCCCTCCGGGGGACAGGGGACGAGCAGTACTTC. This rearrangement joins TRBV7-9 to TRBJ2-7; 10 nucleotides line up with TRBD1. Germline V lookup: CDR1 SEHNR, CDR2 FQNEAQ (reference sequence). The CDR3 is 15 amino acids. J was trimmed by 5 bases and V by 4 bases; bases with no gene match: 8.

The chain employs TRBV7-9 and TRBJ2-1; the match to TRBD2 covers 13 bases. Germline CDR1 is SEHNR and CDR2 is FQNEAQ (reference sequence). The CDR3 is 15 amino acids. V shed 5 bases and J 7 bases; nucleotides not matched to a gene: 5. The CDR3 loop is CASSVGTSGANEQFF. CDR3 coding DNA: TGTGCCAGCAGCGTCGGGACTAGCGGGGCAAATGAGCAGTTCTTC.

V is TRBV19 and J is TRBJ2-5; 9 bases are a match to TRBD1. V shed 4 bases, J shed 5 bases, and the junction held 11 bases outside the gene matches. This CDR3 comprises 16 residues. CDR1 is LNHDA, CDR2 SQIVND, per germline (reference sequence). As DNA, the CDR3 is TGTGCCAGTAGTACGACCGGGACAGGGTTTTGGGAGACCCAGTACTTC. This translates into CASSTTGTGFWETQYF.